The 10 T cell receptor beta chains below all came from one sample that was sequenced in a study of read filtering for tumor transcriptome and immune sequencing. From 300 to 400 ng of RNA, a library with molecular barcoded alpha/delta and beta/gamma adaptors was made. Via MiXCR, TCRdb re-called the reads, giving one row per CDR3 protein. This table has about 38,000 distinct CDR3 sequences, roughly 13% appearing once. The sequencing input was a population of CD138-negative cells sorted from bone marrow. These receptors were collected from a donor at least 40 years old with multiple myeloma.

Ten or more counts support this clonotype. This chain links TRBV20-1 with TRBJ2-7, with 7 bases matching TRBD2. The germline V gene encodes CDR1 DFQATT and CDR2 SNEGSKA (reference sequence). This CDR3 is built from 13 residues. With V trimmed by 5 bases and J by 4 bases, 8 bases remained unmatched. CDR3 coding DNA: TGCAGTGCTGTGGCAATTAGCGGGTACGAGCAGTACTTC. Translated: CSAVAISGYEQYF.

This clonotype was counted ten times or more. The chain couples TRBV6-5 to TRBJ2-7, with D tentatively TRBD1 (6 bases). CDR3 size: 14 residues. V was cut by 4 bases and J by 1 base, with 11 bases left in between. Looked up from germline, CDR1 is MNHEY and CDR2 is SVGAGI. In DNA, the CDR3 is TGTGCCAGCAGTTGGAGCAGGGGATCCTACGAGCAGTACTTC. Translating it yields CASSWSRGSYEQYF.

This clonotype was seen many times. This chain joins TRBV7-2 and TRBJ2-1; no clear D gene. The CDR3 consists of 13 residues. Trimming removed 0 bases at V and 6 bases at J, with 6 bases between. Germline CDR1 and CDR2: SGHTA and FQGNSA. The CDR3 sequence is CASSLAAVNEQFF. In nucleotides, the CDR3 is TGTGCCAGCAGCTTAGCGGCGGTCAATGAGCAGTTCTTC.

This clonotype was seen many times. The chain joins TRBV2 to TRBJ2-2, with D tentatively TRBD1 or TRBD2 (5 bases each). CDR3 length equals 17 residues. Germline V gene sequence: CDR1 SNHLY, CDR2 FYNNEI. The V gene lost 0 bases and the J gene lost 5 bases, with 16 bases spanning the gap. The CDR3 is CASSEAGGGVKTGELFF. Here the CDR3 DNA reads TGTGCCAGCAGTGAAGCGGGTGGGGGAGTAAAAACCGGGGAGCTGTTTTTT.

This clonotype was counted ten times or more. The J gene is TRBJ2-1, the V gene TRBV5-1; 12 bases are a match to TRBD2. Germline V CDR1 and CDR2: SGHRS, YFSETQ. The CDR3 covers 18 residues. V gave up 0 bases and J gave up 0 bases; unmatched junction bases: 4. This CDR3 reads CASSLAQTSGSSYNEQFF. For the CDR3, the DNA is TGCGCCAGCAGCTTGGCGCAGACTAGCGGGAGCTCCTACAATGAGCAGTTCTTC.

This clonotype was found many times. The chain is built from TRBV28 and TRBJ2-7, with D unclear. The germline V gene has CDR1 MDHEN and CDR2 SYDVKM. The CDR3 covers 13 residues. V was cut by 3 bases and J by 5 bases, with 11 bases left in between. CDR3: CASSLYPLHEQYF. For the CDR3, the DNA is TGTGCCAGCAGTTTGTACCCCCTCCACGAGCAGTACTTC. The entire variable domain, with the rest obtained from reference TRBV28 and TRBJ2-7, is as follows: DVKVTQSSRYLVKRTGEKVFLECVQDMDHENMFWYRQDPGLGLRLIYFSYDVKMKEKGDIPEGYSVSREKKERFSLILESASTNQTSMYLCASSLYPLHEQYFGPGTRLTVT.

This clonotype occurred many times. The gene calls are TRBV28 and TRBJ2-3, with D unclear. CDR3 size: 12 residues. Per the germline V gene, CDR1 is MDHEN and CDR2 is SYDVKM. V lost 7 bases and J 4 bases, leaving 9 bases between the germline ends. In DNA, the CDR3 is TGTGCCAGCACCTCCGCCCCAGATACGCAGTATTTT. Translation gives CASTSAPDTQYF.

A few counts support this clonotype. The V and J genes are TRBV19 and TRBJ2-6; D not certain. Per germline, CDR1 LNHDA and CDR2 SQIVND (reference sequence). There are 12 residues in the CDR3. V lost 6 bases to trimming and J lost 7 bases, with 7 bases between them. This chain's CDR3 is CASRASANVLTF. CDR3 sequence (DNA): TGTGCCAGTAGAGCGTCAGCCAACGTCCTGACTTTC.

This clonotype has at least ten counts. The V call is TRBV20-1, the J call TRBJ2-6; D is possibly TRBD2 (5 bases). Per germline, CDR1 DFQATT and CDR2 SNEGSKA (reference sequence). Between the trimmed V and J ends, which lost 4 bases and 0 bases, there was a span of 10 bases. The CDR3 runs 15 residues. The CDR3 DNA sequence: TGCAGTGCTACAAGTGGGAGCTCTGGGGCCAACGTCCTGACTTTC. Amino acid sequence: CSATSGSSGANVLTF.

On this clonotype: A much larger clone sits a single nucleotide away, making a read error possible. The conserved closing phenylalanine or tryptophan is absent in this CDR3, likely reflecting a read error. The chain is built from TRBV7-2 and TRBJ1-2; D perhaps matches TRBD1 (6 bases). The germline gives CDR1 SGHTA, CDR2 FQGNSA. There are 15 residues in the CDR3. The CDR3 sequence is CASCLAPNREGGYTS. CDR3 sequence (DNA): TGTGCCAGCTGCTTAGCCCCTAACAGGGAAGGAGGCTACACCTCC.